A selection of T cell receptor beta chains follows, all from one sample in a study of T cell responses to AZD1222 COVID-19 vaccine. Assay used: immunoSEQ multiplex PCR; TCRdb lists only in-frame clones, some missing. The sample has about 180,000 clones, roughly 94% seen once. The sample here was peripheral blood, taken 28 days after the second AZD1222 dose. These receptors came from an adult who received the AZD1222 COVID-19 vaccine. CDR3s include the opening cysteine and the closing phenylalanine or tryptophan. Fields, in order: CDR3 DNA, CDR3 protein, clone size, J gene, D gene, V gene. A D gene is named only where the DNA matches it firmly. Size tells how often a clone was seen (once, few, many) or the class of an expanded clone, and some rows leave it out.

TGTGCCAGCAGCCTAGGACTAGCGGGGGGGCGCAAGTACTTC	CASSLGLAGGRKYF	.	TRBJ2-7	TRBD2	TRBV13
TGTGCCAGCACCTGGACAGGGATCTCGGAAAAACTGTTTTTT	CASTWTGISEKLFF	.	TRBJ1-4	TRBD1	TRBV2
TGTGCCAGCAGCTTAGACAACTACAATGAGCAGTTCTTC	CASSLDNYNEQFF	.	TRBJ2-1	.	TRBV7-9
TGTGCCAGCAGTTTTCCCCCTGGGCAGCCCCAGCATTTT	CASSFPPGQPQHF	.	TRBJ1-5	.	TRBV28
TGTGCCAGCAGCACCGGACACGTAAGCGGGGATGCAGATACGCAGTATTTT	CASSTGHVSGDADTQYF	.	TRBJ2-3	TRBD2	TRBV5-5
TGTGCCAGCAGCGTAGACGAAACGCTTGGGGGGATTAATGAAGCTTTCTTT	CASSVDETLGGINEAFF	.	TRBJ1-1	.	TRBV9
TGTGCCAGCAGCGTAACAGGGATCTCGTATCAGCCCCAGCATTTT	CASSVTGISYQPQHF	.	TRBJ1-5	.	TRBV5-5
TGTGCCAGCGGGCAGGCAGGGGAGACCAAAAACATTCAGTACTTC	CASGQAGETKNIQYF	.	TRBJ2-4	.	TRBV6-5
TGTGCCAGCAGTTTGGGCAGGGCTAATTCACCCCTCCACTTT	CASSLGRANSPLHF	.	TRBJ1-6	.	TRBV27
TGTGCCAGTAGTATCACCCAGGGGGGACGGCCCCAGCATTTT	CASSITQGGRPQHF	.	TRBJ1-5	TRBD1	TRBV19
TGTGCCAGCACCCAAAGGAGACAGGGGGCAACTAATGAAAAACTGTTTTTT	CASTQRRQGATNEKLFF	.	TRBJ1-4	TRBD1	TRBV27
TGTGCCAGCTCATCGGGACAGGGGGACTCGGCCCTCCACTTT	CASSSGQGDSALHF	once	TRBJ1-6	TRBD1	TRBV18
TGCGCCAGCAGTCAAGTTGGTTCTGACACTGAAGCTTTCTTT	CASSQVGSDTEAFF	once	TRBJ1-1	.	TRBV4-3
TGTGCCAGCAGCAATTCTGAAGAGCGGGGTGAGCGGCTAACTAGCACAGATACGCAGTATTTT	CASSNSEERGERLTSTDTQYF	.	TRBJ2-3	.	TRBV21-1
TGTGCCAGCAGCTTGTCGAATGAAGCTTTCTTT	CASSLSNEAFF	.	TRBJ1-1	.	TRBV5-6
TGTGCCACCAGCACCAGACAGGATGCTAACTATGGCTACACCTTC	CATSTRQDANYGYTF	.	TRBJ1-2	.	TRBV15
TGTGCCAGCAGCCCGGCCCGGGACAGCCAGGAACTGTTTTTT	CASSPARDSQELFF	.	TRBJ1-4	TRBD1	TRBV3-1/TRBV3-2